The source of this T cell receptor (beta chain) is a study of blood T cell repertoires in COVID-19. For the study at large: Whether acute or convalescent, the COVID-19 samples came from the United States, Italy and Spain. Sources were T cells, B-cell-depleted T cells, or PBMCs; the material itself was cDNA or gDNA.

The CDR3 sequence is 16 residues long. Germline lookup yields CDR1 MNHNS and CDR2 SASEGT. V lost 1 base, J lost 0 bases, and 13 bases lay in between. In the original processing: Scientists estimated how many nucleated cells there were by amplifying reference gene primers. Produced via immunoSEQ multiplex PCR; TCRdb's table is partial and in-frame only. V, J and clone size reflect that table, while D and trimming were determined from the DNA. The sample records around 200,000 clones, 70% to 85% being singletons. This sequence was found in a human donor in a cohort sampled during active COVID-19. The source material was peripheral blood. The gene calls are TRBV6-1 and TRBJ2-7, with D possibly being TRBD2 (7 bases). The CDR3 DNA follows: TGTGCCAGCAGTGAAGGCCGGGGGGCTAGCTCCTACGAGCAGTACTTC. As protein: CASSEGRGASSYEQYF.